This T cell receptor (beta chain) was captured in a study of human T cells and chemical hapten exposure. This clonotype was recorded a few times. Indicated time point: patch test 2, 6 weeks after DPC sensitization. Treatment: therapeutic diphenylcyclopropenone sensitization with weekly scalp DPC. CDR1 LGHNA and CDR2 YSLEER come from the germline V gene. The V end lost 0 bases, the J end lost 3 bases, and 6 bases lay between the germline ends. The CDR3 runs 13 residues. TCRdb called the RACE reads again in MiXCR, with one record for every CDR3 protein. Of roughly 380,000 distinct CDR3 sequences in the sample, under 6.5% were seen once.

The sample was whole blood, taken in connection with sensitization to the hapten diphenylcyclopropenone (DPC). The genes are TRBV4-3 and TRBJ2-7; D gene unclear. The TCR sequence derives from a young woman with alopecia areata. Some clones in this sample may be carry-over from other donors' samples. CDR3 bases: TGCGCCAGCAGCCAAGAGAACCGCTACGAGCAGTACTTC. This codes for CASSQENRYEQYF.